This T cell receptor (beta chain) was captured by sequencing in a study of a mutant IDH1 vaccine in newly diagnosed glioma. This table comes from immunoSEQ multiplex PCR, and its TCRdb copy is limited to in-frame clones, with some not included. The sample yields 75,000 to 100,000 clones, around 90% seen once. Time point meaning: baseline, week 1 (first vaccination visit). The treatment was: pre-vaccination baseline after standard-of-care therapy. Trimming removed 2 bases from V and 10 bases from J; junction bases left unmatched: 5. The CDR3 covers 14 residues. Germline V lookup: CDR1 SGHTA, CDR2 FQGTGA.

The sample was PBMCs, taken from a glioma patient treated with radiotherapy, temozolomide or both. The chain is built from TRBV7-3 and TRBJ1-6; 7 positions match TRBD1. This TCR was recovered from a woman between 50 and 59 years old with glioma. The CDR3 spells CASSLQGVGSPLHF. The CDR3 DNA sequence: TGTGCCAGCAGCTTACAGGGGGTAGGGTCACCCCTCCACTTT.